These 14 T cell receptor beta chains share one sample of origin, sequenced in a study of glioma-infiltrating T cells. Amplification of TCR alpha and beta CDR3 regions from RNA used iRepertoire nested multiplex PCR. TCRdb processed the multiplex PCR reads anew with MiXCR; each CDR3 protein has one entry. The sample lists 300,000 to 450,000 distinct CDR3 sequences, 35% to 45% occurring once. The sample comprised glioma tissue, nonneoplastic brain tissue, or PBMCs (not recorded which). The receptors come from a human donor with low-grade glioma or glioblastoma, undergoing nonglioma brain surgery, or in good health (not recorded which).

This clonotype was counted only a few times. The J gene is TRBJ1-5, the V gene TRBV7-2; D is possibly TRBD1 (5 bases). Germline assignment: CDR1 SGHTA and CDR2 FQGNSA. V lost 4 bases and J lost 2, with 9 bases in between. This CDR3 is built from 14 residues. In DNA, the CDR3 is TGTGCCAGCAGCTACGACAGCCGCAATCAGCCCCAGCATTTT. Translation: CASSYDSRNQPQHF.

This clonotype was observed at least ten times. The V call is TRBV20-1, the J call TRBJ1-1, with 7 bases that match TRBD1. The CDR3 has 13 residues. Losses at the gene ends were 6 bases for V and 0 bases for J; bases not matched to a gene: 4. Per germline, CDR1 DFQATT and CDR2 SNEGSKA (reference sequence). This CDR3 reads CSAQTGMNTEAFF. CDR3 coding DNA: TGCAGTGCCCAGACAGGGATGAACACTGAAGCTTTCTTT.

This clonotype was picked up a small number of times. This chain uses TRBV24-1 with TRBJ2-1; tentative D call: TRBD1 (5 bases). V gave up 7 bases and J gave up 5 bases, with 14 bases separating them. The CDR3 sequence is 14 residues long. CDR1 is KGHDR, CDR2 SFDVKD, per germline. CDR3 region: CATRSPPQDNEQFF. CDR3 nucleotides: TGTGCCACCAGGTCACCCCCACAGGACAATGAGCAGTTCTTC.

Note on this clonotype: The junction departs from the called germline gene at one end, perhaps through a read error. The J gene is TRBJ2-3, the V gene TRBV7-2; D may be TRBD1 (5 bases). The CDR3 spans 15 residues. Germline V lookup: CDR1 SGHTA, CDR2 FQGNSA. This CDR3 reads CASSTRVSRTGTQYF. The CDR3 DNA reads TGTGCCAGCAGCACCCGGGTTTCTCGCACAGGTACGCAGTATTTT.

There are a few counts of this clonotype. This chain connects TRBV28 to TRBJ2-7; 10 positions agree with TRBD2. Trimming cost V 5 bases and J 0 bases; bases outside gene matches: 16. CDR3 size: 19 residues. Looked up from germline, CDR1 is MDHEN and CDR2 is SYDVKM. The CDR3 DNA reads as TGTGCCAGCAGTACATTTCAGGGGCGCAAGCGGGAGGGCTCCTACGAGCAGTACTTC. It specifies CASSTFQGRKREGSYEQYF.

This chain connects TRBV7-9 to TRBJ2-5; D uncertain. Germline V lookup: CDR1 SEHNR, CDR2 FQNEAQ (reference sequence). V lost 1 base to trimming and J lost 5 bases, with 11 bases between them. The CDR3 totals 14 residues. The CDR3 coding sequence is TGTGCCAGCAGCTTAGTAGTTAAAAGTGAGACCCAGTACTTC. Protein product: CASSLVVKSETQYF.

Only a few counts were recorded for this clonotype. V usage is TRBV5-5 and J usage is TRBJ2-5; no definite D call. V shed 2 bases and J shed 4 bases, with 15 bases lying between them. Germline CDR1 SGHKS, CDR2 YYEKEE (reference sequence). This CDR3 region has 15 residues. The CDR3 DNA is TGTGCCAGCAGCTTCGGATGGGGAATTGGAGAGACCCAGTACTTC. Its protein is CASSFGWGIGETQYF.

This clonotype was seen a few times. This chain links TRBV27 with TRBJ2-3; TRBD1 matches 10 bases. Losses at the gene ends were 6 bases for V and 1 base for J; bases not matched to a gene: 10. The CDR3 is 17 residues long. In germline, CDR1 is MNHEY, CDR2 SMNVEV (reference sequence). This chain's CDR3 is CASSFDRGLEGTDTQYF. The CDR3, as DNA: TGTGCCAGCAGCTTCGACAGGGGGCTCGAGGGCACAGATACGCAGTATTTT.

This clonotype occurred many times. This sequence joins TRBV28 and TRBJ1-1; D call uncertain. The CDR3 is made up of 14 amino acids. The V gene's germline CDR1 is MDHEN and CDR2 SYDVKM. Trimming left V 1 base short and J 5 bases short, with 11 bases between. The CDR3 sequence is CASSLYGLVTEAFF. The CDR3 DNA is TGTGCCAGCAGTTTATATGGGCTGGTGACTGAAGCTTTCTTT.

The chain links TRBV6-6 to TRBJ2-6; D may be TRBD2 (6 bases). The CDR3 has 19 amino acids. Per the germline V gene, CDR1 is MNHNY and CDR2 is SVGAGI (reference sequence). V was cut by 4 bases and J by 0 bases, with 19 bases left in between. DNA for the CDR3: TGTGCCAGCAGTTTTGTAGGGGCGGGATTGACCTCTGGGGCCAACGTCCTGACTTTC. As protein: CASSFVGAGLTSGANVLTF.

This clonotype was detected many times. The chain recombines TRBV27 with TRBJ2-7; TRBD2 matches at 13 bases. Unmatched junction bases numbered 8, after V lost 5 bases and J lost 7 bases. This CDR3 is 15 amino acids long. CDR1 is MNHEY and CDR2 is SMNVEV in the germline V gene (reference sequence). The DNA of the CDR3 is TGTGCCAGCAGTCCCGGGACTAGCGGGATGGGGGAGCAGTACTTC. It specifies CASSPGTSGMGEQYF.

The chain uses TRBV20-1 and TRBJ2-7; TRBD1 matches at 7 bases. The V segment lost 6 bases and the J segment 0 bases; nucleotides outside the gene matches: 20. The CDR3 is 18 residues long. Germline V lookup: CDR1 DFQATT, CDR2 SNEGSKA (reference sequence). This CDR3 is CSAEYRGPMIPLSYEQYF. In DNA form, the CDR3 reads TGCAGTGCCGAATACAGGGGTCCAATGATACCTCTCTCCTACGAGCAGTACTTC.

The rearrangement links TRBV7-2 to TRBJ1-5, with no clear D. There are 16 residues in the CDR3. The V gene's germline CDR1 is SGHTA and CDR2 FQGNSA. V was trimmed by 4 bases and J by 3 bases, leaving 16 bases between them. CDR3 loop: CASSSRTGGVNQPQHF. In DNA, the CDR3 is TGTGCCAGCAGCTCCAGGACGGGAGGCGTCAATCAGCCCCAGCATTTT.

This clonotype has ten or more counts. The chain is built from TRBV28 and TRBJ1-6; D is possibly TRBD1 (5 bases). From germline, CDR1 is MDHEN and CDR2 SYDVKM. CDR3 size: 14 residues. V was trimmed by 4 bases and J by 5 bases, leaving 9 bases between them. CDR3 bases: TGTGCCAGCAGTTCAACAGGTGATAATTCACCCCTCCACTTT. Translating gives CASSSTGDNSPLHF.